This record covers a single T cell receptor beta chain. Repertoires were generated with immunoSEQ multiplex PCR, while TCRdb's copy carries only in-frame clones and drops some. The sample contains over 150,000 clones, 94% of which appear only once. This sample stems from a study of T cell responses to AZD1222 COVID-19 vaccine. The CDR3 runs to 13 residues. The germline V gene encodes CDR1 LNHDA and CDR2 SQIVND (reference sequence). With 5 bases removed from V and 6 bases from J, the gap between germline ends came to 13 bases. Sequencing used peripheral blood, obtained 28 days after the second AZD1222 dose. The rearrangement uses TRBV19 and TRBJ1-1; D gene unclear. This TCR was sampled from an adult who received the AZD1222 COVID-19 vaccine. The CDR3 nucleotides are TGTGCCAGTAGTCTAACCGGAACGGCTGAAGCTTTCTTT. Protein sequence: CASSLTGTAEAFF.